This is a list of T cell receptor beta chains from one sample in a study of blood T cell repertoires in COVID-19. Profiling relied on immunoSEQ multiplex PCR, and the TCRdb table lists in-frame clones only, not all of them. The repertoire consists of roughly 86,000 clones, with about four fifths occurring once and the leading ten covering roughly 6.3%. The sample taken for sequencing was peripheral blood. The receptors shown here come from a man aged 55 to 69 with acute or convalescent COVID-19. Both conserved end residues are part of each CDR3. Fields, in order: CDR3 DNA, CDR3 protein, V gene, J gene, D gene, clone size. D genes are given only for firm matches. The size entry is marked missing in some rows and otherwise reads once, few, many or a size class.

CDR3 DNA: TGTGCCAGCAGCTTAGAAGGGCGGGGGGGCAATGAGCAGTTCTTC
CDR3 protein: CASSLEGRGGNEQFF
V gene: TRBV7-2
J gene: TRBJ2-1
D gene: TRBD2
clone size: -

CDR3 DNA: TGTGCCAGCAGCGCGGATACAGAGCAGTACTTC
CDR3 protein: CASSADTEQYF
V gene: TRBV5-5
J gene: TRBJ2-7
D gene: -
clone size: few

CDR3 DNA: TGTGCCAGCAGCTCGCTCCCCCGGGGGAGGGACTATGGCTACACCTTC
CDR3 protein: CASSSLPRGRDYGYTF
V gene: TRBV11-2
J gene: TRBJ1-2
D gene: -
clone size: -

CDR3 DNA: TGTGCCAGCACCGACGGACAGGGCCGTGGCTACACCTTC
CDR3 protein: CASTDGQGRGYTF
V gene: TRBV12-3/TRBV12-4
J gene: TRBJ1-2
D gene: TRBD1
clone size: -

CDR3 DNA: TGTGCCAGCAGTTATAAGGGCAGGGGGAACACTGAAGCTTTCTTT
CDR3 protein: CASSYKGRGNTEAFF
V gene: TRBV6-5
J gene: TRBJ1-1
D gene: -
clone size: -

CDR3 DNA: TGTGCCAGCAACCCAGGGATTACCCCGAACAATGAGCAGTTCTTC
CDR3 protein: CASNPGITPNNEQFF
V gene: TRBV3-1/TRBV3-2
J gene: TRBJ2-1
D gene: -
clone size: -

CDR3 DNA: TGTGCCAGCAGCCCAGGGGGGCAAGAGACCCAGTACTTC
CDR3 protein: CASSPGGQETQYF
V gene: TRBV5-4
J gene: TRBJ2-5
D gene: -
clone size: -

CDR3 DNA: TGTGCCAGCAATCGACAGGGGGCTGATCAGCCCCAGCATTTT
CDR3 protein: CASNRQGADQPQHF
V gene: TRBV10-3
J gene: TRBJ1-5
D gene: TRBD1
clone size: -

CDR3 DNA: TGTGCCTGGGCCGATAAACAGGGAATCACTGAAGCTTTCTTT
CDR3 protein: CAWADKQGITEAFF
V gene: TRBV30
J gene: TRBJ1-1
D gene: -
clone size: -

CDR3 DNA: TGTGCCAGCAGTTACTCGTTGGGCGGGAAGAACACCGGGGAGCTGTTTTTT
CDR3 protein: CASSYSLGGKNTGELFF
V gene: TRBV6-2/TRBV6-3
J gene: TRBJ2-2
D gene: -
clone size: -

CDR3 DNA: TGTGCCAGCAGCTTACGTGGGGGCTATACTAATGAAAAACTGTTTTTT
CDR3 protein: CASSLRGGYTNEKLFF
V gene: TRBV7-2
J gene: TRBJ1-4
D gene: -
clone size: -

CDR3 DNA: TGTGCCAGCAGCCCATCCACGGGGGGAGGCTACACCTTC
CDR3 protein: CASSPSTGGGYTF
V gene: TRBV7-3
J gene: TRBJ1-2
D gene: -
clone size: -

CDR3 DNA: TGTGCCAGCAGCTTAAGTACAGGGGGCATAAACATTCAGTACTTC
CDR3 protein: CASSLSTGGINIQYF
V gene: TRBV7-3
J gene: TRBJ2-4
D gene: TRBD1
clone size: -

CDR3 DNA: TGTGCCAGCAGCGTAGATGTGGCCAGGGGTCGGGGCTACACCTTC
CDR3 protein: CASSVDVARGRGYTF
V gene: TRBV9
J gene: TRBJ1-2
D gene: -
clone size: -

CDR3 DNA: TGCAGCCCAGCGACAGAGTCCTACGAGCAGTACTTC
CDR3 protein: CSPATESYEQYF
V gene: TRBV29-1
J gene: TRBJ2-7
D gene: -
clone size: -

CDR3 DNA: TGTGCCAGCAGCTTCCAGACAGGGATCACCTACGAGCAGTACTTC
CDR3 protein: CASSFQTGITYEQYF
V gene: TRBV7-2
J gene: TRBJ2-7
D gene: TRBD1
clone size: -

CDR3 DNA: TGTGCCAGCAGCGATCCTATGACAGGGGTTTTGCAGCCCCAGCATTTT
CDR3 protein: CASSDPMTGVLQPQHF
V gene: TRBV21-1
J gene: TRBJ1-5
D gene: -
clone size: -